This section outlines one TCR beta chain sequence together with its context. The CDR3 covers 13 residues. The germline V and J ends were trimmed by 6 bases and 5 bases, with 13 bases remaining between them. The germline V gene encodes CDR1 MDHEN and CDR2 SYDVKM. The data stem from a study of blood T cells in healthy people across ages. Primed by a sample-barcoded 5' primer and a J-beta primer mix, a second PCR proceeded for about 7 to 11 cycles. TCRdb processed the 5' RACE reads anew with MiXCR; each CDR3 protein has one entry. The sample consists of about 1.4 million distinct CDR3 sequences, around 59% of them appearing once.

Material: blood. This clonotype was obtained from a man between 18 and 29 years old in good health. The chain links TRBV28 to TRBJ2-5; a possible D gene is TRBD2 (5 bases). The CDR3 loop is CASSPLARETQYF. In DNA, the CDR3 is TGTGCCAGCAGCCCCCTAGCCCGGGAGACCCAGTACTTC.